This T cell receptor (beta chain) was documented in a study of blood T cell repertoires in COVID-19. At the level of the study: Samples representing acute and convalescent COVID-19 were sourced from the United States, Italy and Spain.

Participant-reported clinical history was the basis for cohort assignment. Either two negative PCRs, clearance, or symptom resolution qualified Cohort 3 donors as recovered. The germline V and J ends were trimmed by 7 bases and 5 bases, with 14 bases remaining between them. Germline V CDR1 and CDR2: KGHSH, LQKENI. The CDR3 sequence is 14 residues long. Authors' methods: Estimates of nucleated cell counts were drawn from the amplification of reference gene primers. Profiling relied on immunoSEQ multiplex PCR, and the TCRdb table lists in-frame clones only, not all of them. V, J and clone size reflect that table, while D and trimming were determined from the DNA. Here the sample spans approximately 290,000 clones, 70% to 90% being singletons.

The sequencing input was PBMCs or T cells enriched from blood (not recorded which). The clonotype originates from a woman under 40 who had recovered from COVID-19. This sequence joins TRBV18 and TRBJ1-4; weak D call: TRBD1 (5 bases). For the CDR3, the DNA is TGTGCCAGCTGTTATTCAGGGAACAATGAAAAACTGTTTTTT. Its translation: CASCYSGNNEKLFF.